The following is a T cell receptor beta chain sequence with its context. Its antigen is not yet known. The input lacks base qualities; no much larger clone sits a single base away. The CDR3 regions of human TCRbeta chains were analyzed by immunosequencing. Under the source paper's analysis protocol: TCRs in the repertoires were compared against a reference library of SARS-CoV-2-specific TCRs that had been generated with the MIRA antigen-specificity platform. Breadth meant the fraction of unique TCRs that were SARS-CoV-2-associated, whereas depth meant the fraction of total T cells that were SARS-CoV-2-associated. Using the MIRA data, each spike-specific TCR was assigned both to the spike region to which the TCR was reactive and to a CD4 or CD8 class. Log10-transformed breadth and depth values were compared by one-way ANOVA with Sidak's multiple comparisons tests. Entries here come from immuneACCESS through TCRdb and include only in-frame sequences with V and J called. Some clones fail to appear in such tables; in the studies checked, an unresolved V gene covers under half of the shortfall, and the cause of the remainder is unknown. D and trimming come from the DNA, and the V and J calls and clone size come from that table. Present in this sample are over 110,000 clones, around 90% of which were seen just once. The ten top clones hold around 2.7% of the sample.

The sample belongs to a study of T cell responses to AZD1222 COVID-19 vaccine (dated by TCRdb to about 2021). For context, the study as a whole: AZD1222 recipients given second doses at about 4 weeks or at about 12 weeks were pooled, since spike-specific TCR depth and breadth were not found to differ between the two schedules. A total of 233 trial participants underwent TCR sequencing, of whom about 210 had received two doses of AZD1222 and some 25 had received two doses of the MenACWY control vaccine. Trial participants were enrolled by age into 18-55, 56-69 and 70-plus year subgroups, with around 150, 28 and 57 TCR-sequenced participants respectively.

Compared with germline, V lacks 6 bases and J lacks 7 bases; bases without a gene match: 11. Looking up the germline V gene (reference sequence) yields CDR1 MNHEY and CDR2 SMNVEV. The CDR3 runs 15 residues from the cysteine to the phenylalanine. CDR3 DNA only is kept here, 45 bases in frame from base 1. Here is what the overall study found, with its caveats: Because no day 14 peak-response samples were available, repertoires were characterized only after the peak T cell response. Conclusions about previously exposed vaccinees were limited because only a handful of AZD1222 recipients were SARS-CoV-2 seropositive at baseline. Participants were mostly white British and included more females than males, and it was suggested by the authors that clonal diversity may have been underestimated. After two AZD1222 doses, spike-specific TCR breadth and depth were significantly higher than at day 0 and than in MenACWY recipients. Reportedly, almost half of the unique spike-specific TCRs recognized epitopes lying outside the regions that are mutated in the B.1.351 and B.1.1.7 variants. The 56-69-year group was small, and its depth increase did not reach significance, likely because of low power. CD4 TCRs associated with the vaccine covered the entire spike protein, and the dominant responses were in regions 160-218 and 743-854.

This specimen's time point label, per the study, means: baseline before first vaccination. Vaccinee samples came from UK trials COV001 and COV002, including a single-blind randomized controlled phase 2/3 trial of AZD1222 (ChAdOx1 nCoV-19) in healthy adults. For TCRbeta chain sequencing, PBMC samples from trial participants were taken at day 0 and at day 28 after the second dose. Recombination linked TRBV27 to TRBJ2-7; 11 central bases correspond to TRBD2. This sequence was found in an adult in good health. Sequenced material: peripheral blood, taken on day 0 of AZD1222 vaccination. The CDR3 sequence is CASSLLAGEDQEQYF. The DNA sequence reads TGTGCCAGCAGCCTACTAGCGGGAGAGGATCAGGAGCAGTACTTC.